Listed here are 7 T cell receptor beta chains from one sample, sequenced in a study of cytomegalovirus exposure and HLA in healthy donors. The study ran its PCR with 60 Vbeta and 13 Jbeta primers. The assay was immunoSEQ multiplex PCR, and TCRdb's table has in-frame clones only and misses some. There are 130,000 to 150,000 clones in the sample; 60% to 85% occur only once, and roughly 6.7% lies in the top ten. The sequenced sample consisted of PBMCs. The receptors were gathered from a woman aged 40-49 years in good health and CMV-seropositive.

This chain links TRBV10-3 with TRBJ2-5, with 7 bases identical to TRBD1. CDR1 is ENHRY and CDR2 is SYGVKD in the germline V gene. Trimming took 10 bases from V and 4 from J; bases not matched to a gene: 3. The CDR3 sequence is 11 residues long. CDR3 loop: CATGTVETQYF. CDR3 nucleotide sequence: TGTGCCACCGGGACAGTAGAGACCCAGTACTTC.

The rearrangement links TRBV28 to TRBJ1-1, with a weak D call TRBD1 (6 bases). The CDR3 runs to 13 residues. CDR1 is MDHEN, CDR2 SYDVKM, per germline. V lost 3 bases to trimming and J lost 4 bases, with 9 bases between them. CDR3 residues: CASSLRGSTEAFF. The CDR3 coding sequence is TGTGCCAGCAGTTTGAGGGGGAGCACTGAAGCTTTCTTT.

The chain is built from TRBV5-1 and TRBJ2-5, with D hard to call. The CDR3 runs to 11 residues. Germline loops: CDR1 SGHRS, CDR2 YFSETQ. Trimming cost V 4 bases and J 2 bases, with 3 bases left between them. The CDR3 sequence: CASSPQETQYF. DNA for the CDR3: TGCGCCAGCAGCCCGCAAGAGACCCAGTACTTC.

This clone was observed once. The rearrangement uses TRBV11-1 and TRBJ1-1; TRBD1 aligns across 8 bases. Germline values: CDR1 SGHAT, CDR2 FQDESV (reference sequence). Trimming removed 5 bases from V and 4 bases from J; junction bases left unmatched: 6. The CDR3 spans 14 residues. The CDR3 DNA reads TGTGCCAGCAGCGCAAGACAGGGGAGCACTGAAGCTTTCTTT. Encoded protein: CASSARQGSTEAFF.

This clone was observed a few times. V usage is TRBV7-9 and J usage is TRBJ1-5; tentatively, D is TRBD1 (6 bases). The CDR3 covers 12 residues. Trimming removed 7 bases from V and 4 bases from J, with 8 bases in between. CDR1 and CDR2 (germline): SEHNR, FQNEAQ (reference sequence). The CDR3 reads CASNRANQPQHF. DNA of the CDR3: TGTGCCAGCAACAGGGCTAATCAGCCCCAGCATTTT.

The chain joins TRBV5-4 to TRBJ2-1, with 9 bases aligning to TRBD2. From germline, CDR1 is SGHNT and CDR2 YYREEE (reference sequence). The CDR3 is 14 residues long. The ends lost 3 bases at V and 6 bases at J; junction bases unmatched: 4. The CDR3 bases are TGTGCCAGCAGCTCCTTAGCGGGGGTCAATGAGCAGTTCTTC. It encodes CASSSLAGVNEQFF. Combining the CDR3 with reference TRBV5-4 and TRBJ2-1 gives the whole variable domain ETGVTQSPTHLIKTRGQQVTLRCSSQSGHNTVSWYQQALGQGPQFIFQYYREEENGRGNFPPRFSGLQFPNYSSELNVNALELDDSALYLCASSSLAGVNEQFFGPGTRLTVL.

The chain combines TRBV2 with TRBJ2-5; tentative D call: TRBD2 (7 bases). This CDR3 contains 15 residues. V lost 8 bases and J 2 bases, leaving 18 bases between the germline ends. The V gene's germline CDR1 is SNHLY and CDR2 FYNNEI. Written as DNA, the CDR3 is TGTGCCAGCGGGATGGGGGGGGCCAATCAAGAGACCCAGTACTTC. Translation gives CASGMGGANQETQYF.